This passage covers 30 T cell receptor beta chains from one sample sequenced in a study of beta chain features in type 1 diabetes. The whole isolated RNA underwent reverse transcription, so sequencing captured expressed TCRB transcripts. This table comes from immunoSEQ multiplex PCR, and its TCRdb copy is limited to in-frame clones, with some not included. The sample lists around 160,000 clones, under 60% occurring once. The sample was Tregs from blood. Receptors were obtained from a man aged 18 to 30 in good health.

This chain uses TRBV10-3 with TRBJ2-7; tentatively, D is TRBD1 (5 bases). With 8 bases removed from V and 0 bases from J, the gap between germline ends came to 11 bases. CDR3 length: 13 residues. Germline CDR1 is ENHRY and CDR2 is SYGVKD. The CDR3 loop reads CAIRTDNSYEQYF. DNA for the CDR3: TGTGCCATCCGCACGGACAACTCCTACGAGCAGTACTTC.

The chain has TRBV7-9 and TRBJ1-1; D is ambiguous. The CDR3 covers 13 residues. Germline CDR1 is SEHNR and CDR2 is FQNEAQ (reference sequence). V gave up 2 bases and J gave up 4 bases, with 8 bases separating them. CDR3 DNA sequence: TGTGCCAGCAGCTTAAACTATGGCACTGAAGCTTTCTTT. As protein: CASSLNYGTEAFF.

The CDR3 DNA sequence: TGTGCCAGCAGCTTGGCGGGGACTACTAATGAGCAGTTCTTC. Translated: CASSLAGTTNEQFF. This chain links TRBV5-4 with TRBJ2-1; 7 bases are a match to TRBD2. J was trimmed by 7 bases and V by 0 bases; bases with no gene match: 4. The CDR3 loop spans 14 amino acids. Germline V gene sequence: CDR1 SGHNT, CDR2 YYREEE (reference sequence).

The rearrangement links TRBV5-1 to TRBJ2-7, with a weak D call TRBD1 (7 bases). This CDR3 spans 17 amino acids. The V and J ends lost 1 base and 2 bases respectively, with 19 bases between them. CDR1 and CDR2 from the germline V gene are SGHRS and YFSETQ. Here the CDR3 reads CASSLFSGGGGTYEQYF. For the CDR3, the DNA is TGCGCCAGCAGCTTGTTTTCAGGGGGAGGAGGGACCTACGAGCAGTACTTC.

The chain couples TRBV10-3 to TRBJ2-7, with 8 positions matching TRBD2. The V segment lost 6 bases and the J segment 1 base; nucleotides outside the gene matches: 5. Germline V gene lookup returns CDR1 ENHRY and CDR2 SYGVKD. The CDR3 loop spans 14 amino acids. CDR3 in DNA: TGTGCCATCAGACCCAGCGGGGGATCCTACGAGCAGTACTTC. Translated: CAIRPSGGSYEQYF.

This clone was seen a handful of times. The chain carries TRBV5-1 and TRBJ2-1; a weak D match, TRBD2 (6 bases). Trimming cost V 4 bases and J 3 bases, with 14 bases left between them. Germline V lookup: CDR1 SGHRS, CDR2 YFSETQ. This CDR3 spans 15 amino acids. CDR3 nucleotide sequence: TGCGCCAGCAGCCCGGGACTCGGATTCTACAATGAGCAGTTCTTC. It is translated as CASSPGLGFYNEQFF.

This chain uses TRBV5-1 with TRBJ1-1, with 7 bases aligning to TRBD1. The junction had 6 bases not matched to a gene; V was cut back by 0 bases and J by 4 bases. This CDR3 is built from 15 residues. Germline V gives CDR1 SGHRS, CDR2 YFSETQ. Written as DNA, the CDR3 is TGCGCCAGCAGCTTGGAAGGACAGGCGGTCACTGAAGCTTTCTTT. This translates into CASSLEGQAVTEAFF.

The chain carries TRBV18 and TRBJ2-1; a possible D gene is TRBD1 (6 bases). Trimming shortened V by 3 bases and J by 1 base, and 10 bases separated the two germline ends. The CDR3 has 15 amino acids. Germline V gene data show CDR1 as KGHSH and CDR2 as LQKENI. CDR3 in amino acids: CASSPPGDSYNEQFF. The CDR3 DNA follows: TGTGCCAGCTCACCTCCAGGGGATTCCTACAATGAGCAGTTCTTC.

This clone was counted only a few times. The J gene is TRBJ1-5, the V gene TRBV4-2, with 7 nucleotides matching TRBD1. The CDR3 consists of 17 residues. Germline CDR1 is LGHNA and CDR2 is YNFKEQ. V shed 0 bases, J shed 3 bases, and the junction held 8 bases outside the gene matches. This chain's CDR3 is CASSQDMLGTDNQPQHF. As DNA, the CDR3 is TGTGCCAGCAGCCAAGATATGCTAGGGACAGACAATCAGCCCCAGCATTTT.

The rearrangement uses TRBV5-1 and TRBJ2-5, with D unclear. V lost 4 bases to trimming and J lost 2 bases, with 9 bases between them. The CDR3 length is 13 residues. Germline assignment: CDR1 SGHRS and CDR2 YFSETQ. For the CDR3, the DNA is TGCGCCAGCAGCCCCGGGTCACAAGAGACCCAGTACTTC. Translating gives CASSPGSQETQYF.

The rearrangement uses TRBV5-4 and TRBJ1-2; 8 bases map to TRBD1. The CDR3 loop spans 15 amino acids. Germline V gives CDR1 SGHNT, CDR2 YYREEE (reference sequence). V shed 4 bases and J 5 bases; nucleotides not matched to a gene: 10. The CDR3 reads CASSKGQGREYGYTF. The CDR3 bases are TGTGCCAGCAGCAAAGGACAGGGTAGAGAGTATGGCTACACCTTC.

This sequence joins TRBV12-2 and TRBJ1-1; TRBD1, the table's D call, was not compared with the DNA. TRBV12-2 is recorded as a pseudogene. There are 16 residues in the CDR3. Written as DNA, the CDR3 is TGTGCAAGTCGCTTACCACCTGGGTCACAGTCCACTGAAGCTTTCTTT. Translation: CASRLPPGSQSTEAFF.

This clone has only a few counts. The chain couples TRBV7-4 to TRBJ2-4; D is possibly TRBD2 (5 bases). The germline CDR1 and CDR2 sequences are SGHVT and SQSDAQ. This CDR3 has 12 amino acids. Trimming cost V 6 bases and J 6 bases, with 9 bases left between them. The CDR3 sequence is CASRPSRNIQYF. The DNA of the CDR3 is TGTGCCAGCAGACCTAGCCGAAACATTCAGTACTTC.

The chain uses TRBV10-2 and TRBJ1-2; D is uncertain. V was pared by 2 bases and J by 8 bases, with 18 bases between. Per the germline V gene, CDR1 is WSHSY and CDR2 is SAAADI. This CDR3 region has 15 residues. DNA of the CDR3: TGCGCCAGCAGTGAGGGGCAGGTCGTAACACGAGGCTACACCTTC. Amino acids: CASSEGQVVTRGYTF.

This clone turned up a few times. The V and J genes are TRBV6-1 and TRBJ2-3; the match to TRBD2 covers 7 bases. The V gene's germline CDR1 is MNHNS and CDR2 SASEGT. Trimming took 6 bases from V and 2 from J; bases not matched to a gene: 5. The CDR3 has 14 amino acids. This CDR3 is CASSPGGNTDTQYF. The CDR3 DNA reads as TGTGCCAGCAGCCCCGGGGGGAACACAGATACGCAGTATTTT.

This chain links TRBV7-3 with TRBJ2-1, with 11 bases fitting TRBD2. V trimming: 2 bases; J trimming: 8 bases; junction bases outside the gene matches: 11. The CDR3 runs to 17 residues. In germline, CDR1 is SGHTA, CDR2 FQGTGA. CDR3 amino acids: CASSLVSLLAGDDEQFF. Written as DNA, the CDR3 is TGTGCCAGCAGCTTAGTGTCATTACTAGCGGGGGACGATGAGCAGTTCTTC.

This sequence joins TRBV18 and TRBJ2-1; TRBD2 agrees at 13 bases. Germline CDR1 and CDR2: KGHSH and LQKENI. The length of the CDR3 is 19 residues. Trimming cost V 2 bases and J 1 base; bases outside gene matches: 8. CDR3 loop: CASSPFTLAGGSSYNEQFF. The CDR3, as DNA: TGTGCCAGCTCACCATTTACACTAGCGGGGGGGTCTTCCTACAATGAGCAGTTCTTC.

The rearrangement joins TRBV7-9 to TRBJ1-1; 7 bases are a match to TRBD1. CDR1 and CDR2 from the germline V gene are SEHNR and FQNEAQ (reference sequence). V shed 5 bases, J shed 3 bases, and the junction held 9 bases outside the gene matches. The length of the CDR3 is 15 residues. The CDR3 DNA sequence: TGTGCCAGCAGCCCCGACAGGGAGTGGTACACTGAAGCTTTCTTT. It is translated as CASSPDREWYTEAFF.

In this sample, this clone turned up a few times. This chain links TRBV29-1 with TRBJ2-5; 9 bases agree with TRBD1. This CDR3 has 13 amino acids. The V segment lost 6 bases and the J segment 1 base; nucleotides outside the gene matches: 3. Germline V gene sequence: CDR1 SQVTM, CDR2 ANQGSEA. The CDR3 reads CSVDRGSQETQYF. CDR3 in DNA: TGCAGCGTCGACAGGGGGAGCCAAGAGACCCAGTACTTC.

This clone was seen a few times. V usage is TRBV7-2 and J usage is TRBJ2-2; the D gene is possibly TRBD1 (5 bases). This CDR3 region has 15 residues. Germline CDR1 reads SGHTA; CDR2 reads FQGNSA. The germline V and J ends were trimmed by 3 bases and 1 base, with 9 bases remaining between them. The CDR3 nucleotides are TGTGCCAGCAGCTTCCTTCAGGGGAACACCGGGGAGCTGTTTTTT. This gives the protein CASSFLQGNTGELFF.

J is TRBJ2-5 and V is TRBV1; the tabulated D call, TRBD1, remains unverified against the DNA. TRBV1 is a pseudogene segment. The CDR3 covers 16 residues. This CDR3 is CTSSQPEDRGRETQYF. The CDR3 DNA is TGCACCAGCAGCCAGCCGGAGGATAGGGGGCGGGAGACCCAGTACTTC.

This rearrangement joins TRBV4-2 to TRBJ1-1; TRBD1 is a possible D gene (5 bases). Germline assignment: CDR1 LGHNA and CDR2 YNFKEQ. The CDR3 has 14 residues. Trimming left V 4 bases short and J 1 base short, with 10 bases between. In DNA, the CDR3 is TGTGCCAGCAGCCGGAACACAGGGAACACTGAAGCTTTCTTT. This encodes CASSRNTGNTEAFF.

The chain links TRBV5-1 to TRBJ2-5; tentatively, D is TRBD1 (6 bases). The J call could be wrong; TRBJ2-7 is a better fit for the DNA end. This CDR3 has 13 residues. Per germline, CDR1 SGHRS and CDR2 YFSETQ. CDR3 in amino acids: CASSYGQSYEQYF. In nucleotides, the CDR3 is TGCGCCAGCAGCTATGGACAGTCCTACGAGCAGTACTTC.

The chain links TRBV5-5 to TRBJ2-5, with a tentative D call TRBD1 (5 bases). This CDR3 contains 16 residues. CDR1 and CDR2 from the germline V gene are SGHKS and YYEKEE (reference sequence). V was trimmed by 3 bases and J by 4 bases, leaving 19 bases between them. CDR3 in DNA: TGTGCCAGCAGCTCACCAGGGTACCGGGCGGCAGAGACCCAGTACTTC. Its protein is CASSSPGYRAAETQYF. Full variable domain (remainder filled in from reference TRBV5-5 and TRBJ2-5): DAGVTQSPTHLIKTRGQQVTLRCSPISGHKSVSWYQQVLGQGPQFIFQYYEKEERGRGNFPDRFSARQFPNYSSELNVNALLLGDSALYLCASSSPGYRAAETQYFGPGTRLLVL.

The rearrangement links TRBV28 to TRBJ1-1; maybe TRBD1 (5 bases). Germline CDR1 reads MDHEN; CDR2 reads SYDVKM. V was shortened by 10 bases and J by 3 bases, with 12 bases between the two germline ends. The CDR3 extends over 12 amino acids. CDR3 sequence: CANRGRDTEAFF. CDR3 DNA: TGTGCCAATAGGGGCAGGGACACTGAAGCTTTCTTT.

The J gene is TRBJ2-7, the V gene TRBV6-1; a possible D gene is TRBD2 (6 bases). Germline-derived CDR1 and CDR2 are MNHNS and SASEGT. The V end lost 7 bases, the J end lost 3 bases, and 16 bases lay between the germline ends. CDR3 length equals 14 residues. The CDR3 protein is CASNWRGGLYEQYF. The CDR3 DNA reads TGTGCCAGCAACTGGAGGGGCGGTCTCTACGAGCAGTACTTC.

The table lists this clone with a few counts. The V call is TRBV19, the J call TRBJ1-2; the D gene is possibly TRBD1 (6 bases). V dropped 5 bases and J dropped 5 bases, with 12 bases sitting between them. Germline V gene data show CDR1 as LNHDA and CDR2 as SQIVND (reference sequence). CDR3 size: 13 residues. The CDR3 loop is CASSEQGPYGYTF. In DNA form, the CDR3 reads TGTGCCAGTAGTGAACAGGGCCCTTATGGCTACACCTTC.

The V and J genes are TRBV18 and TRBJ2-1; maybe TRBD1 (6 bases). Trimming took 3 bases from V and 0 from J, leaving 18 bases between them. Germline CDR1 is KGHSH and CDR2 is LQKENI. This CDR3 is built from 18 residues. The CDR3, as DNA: TGTGCCAGCTCACCGAAAAGTGGTAGGGGGAGCTCCTACAATGAGCAGTTCTTC. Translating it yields CASSPKSGRGSSYNEQFF.

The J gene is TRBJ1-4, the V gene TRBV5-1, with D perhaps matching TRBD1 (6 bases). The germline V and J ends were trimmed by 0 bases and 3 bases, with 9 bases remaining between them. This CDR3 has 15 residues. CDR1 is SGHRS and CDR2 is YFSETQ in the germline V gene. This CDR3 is CASSLVGGANEKLFF. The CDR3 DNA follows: TGCGCCAGCAGCTTGGTTGGGGGCGCTAATGAAAAACTGTTTTTT.

The CDR3 DNA is TGTGCCAGCGCGGGGGGGCGCGGCGAGACCCAGTACTTC. It is translated as CASAGGRGETQYF. The chain joins TRBV5-4 to TRBJ2-5; 9 bases fit TRBD2. This CDR3 contains 13 residues. Trimming at V came to 7 bases and at J to 5 bases, leaving 6 bases not matched to a gene. In germline, CDR1 is SGHNT, CDR2 YYREEE (reference sequence).